Presented here are 24 T cell receptor beta chains from one specimen sequenced in a study of T cells in Graves' hyperthyroidism and ophthalmopathy (dated by TCRdb to about 2019). Libraries were built with multiplex PCR. Sequencing was performed on an Illumina HiSeq 2000. Amplification of TCR beta CDR3 regions was carried out from RNA transcripts. For the first round of RT-PCR on the TCR CDR3, the HTBI primer set was used together with the Qiagen OneStep RT-PCR kit. The raw public reads went through TCRdb reprocessing: fastp at Q25, MiXCR clone calling, in-frame beta chains kept. For every CDR3 protein sequence, its rows merge into one entry that carries the most common genes and DNA. This sample lists fewer than 650,000 distinct CDR3 sequences; approximately 14% were detected once. Almost 6% of the sample lies in the top ten. Sequencing input: blood. Receptors originate from a woman in her twenties or thirties with Graves' hyperthyroidism that later progressed to Graves' ophthalmopathy.

The table lists this clonotype with many counts. This chain uses TRBV28 with TRBJ2-7; 7 nucleotides align to TRBD1. Germline trimming cut 1 base from V and 5 bases from J; bases unmatched to any gene: 5. In germline, CDR1 is MDHEN, CDR2 SYDVKM. This CDR3 has 14 residues. The CDR3 region is CASSLYRGKDEQYF. The CDR3 coding sequence is TGTGCCAGCAGTTTATACAGGGGTAAAGACGAGCAGTACTTC. Full variable domain (missing parts from reference TRBV28 and TRBJ2-7): DVKVTQSSRYLVKRTGEKVFLECVQDMDHENMFWYRQDPGLGLRLIYFSYDVKMKEKGDIPEGYSVSREKKERFSLILESASTNQTSMYLCASSLYRGKDEQYFGPGTRLTVT.

Ten or more counts support this clonotype. The V and J genes are TRBV2 and TRBJ2-1; possibly TRBD1 for D (5 bases). CDR3 length: 12 residues. The V and J ends lost 7 bases and 5 bases respectively, with 9 bases between them. Germline-derived CDR1 and CDR2 are SNHLY and FYNNEI. The CDR3: CASKGAHNEQFF. DNA of the CDR3: TGTGCCAGCAAAGGGGCACACAATGAGCAGTTCTTC. The full variable domain, its missing parts supplied by reference TRBV2 and TRBJ2-1, is EPEVTQTPSHQVTQMGQEVILRCVPISNHLYFYWYRQILGQKVEFLVSFYNNEISEKSEIFDDQFSVERPDGSNFTLKIRSTKLEDSAMYFCASKGAHNEQFFGPGTRLTVL.

This clonotype has a handful of counts. This chain joins TRBV28 and TRBJ2-3; 12 bases are a match to TRBD2. V was clipped by 4 bases and J by 6 bases; unmatched bases: 5. CDR1 is MDHEN and CDR2 is SYDVKM in the germline V gene. The CDR3 has 15 amino acids. The CDR3 sequence: CASSSSSGGVDTQYF. The CDR3 DNA is TGTGCCAGCAGTTCTTCTAGCGGGGGGGTGGATACGCAGTATTTT.

This clonotype was detected many times. This rearrangement joins TRBV30 to TRBJ2-2; perhaps D is TRBD1 or TRBD2 (5 bases each). Trimming cost V 4 bases and J 3 bases, with 12 bases left between them. The CDR3 is made up of 14 amino acids. The germline gives CDR1 GTSNPN, CDR2 SVGIG (reference sequence). The CDR3 region has the DNA TGTGCCTGGAAAAGGGTGGGGGACACCGGGGAGCTGTTTTTT. Residues: CAWKRVGDTGELFF.

This clonotype was found a few times. The chain has TRBV6-1 and TRBJ1-2, with TRBD1 identical over 8 bases. The CDR3 has 15 amino acids. Per the germline V gene, CDR1 is MNHNS and CDR2 is SASEGT. Trimming at V came to 5 bases and at J to 2 bases, leaving 7 bases not matched to a gene. The chain's CDR3 is CASSRGGTGNYGYTF. In nucleotides, the CDR3 is TGTGCCAGCAGTAGGGGGGGGACAGGAAACTATGGCTACACCTTC.

This clonotype was recorded many times. The CDR3 DNA sequence: TGTGCCAGCAGCGGACAACAGGGGGCTGATGGAAACACCATATATTTT. The encoded protein is CASSGQQGADGNTIYF. J is TRBJ1-3 and V is TRBV9; 9 nucleotides match TRBD1. The V and J ends lost 3 bases and 3 bases, in that order; junction bases with no gene match: 7. Germline V lookup: CDR1 SGDLS, CDR2 YYNGEE. This CDR3 has 16 residues.

In the case of this clonotype: A much larger clone lies a single base off, so this may be a read error. The chain has TRBV18 and TRBJ1-1, with D perhaps matching TRBD1 (6 bases). Germline V gene lookup returns CDR1 KGHSH and CDR2 LQKENI. There are 15 residues in the CDR3. CDR3 sequence: CASSPNRGGNTEALF. The CDR3 DNA is TGTGCCAGCTCACCCAACCGAGGGGGGAACACTGAAGCTTTGTTT. The complete variable domain, with remaining parts taken from reference TRBV18 and TRBJ1-1, reads NAGVMQNPRHLVRRRGQEARLRCSPMKGHSHVYWYRQLPEEGLKFMVYLQKENIIDESGMPKERFSAEFPKEGPSILRIQQVVRGDSAAYFCASSPNRGGNTEALFGQGTRLTVV.

This clonotype has a count of ten or more. The V gene is TRBV2, the J gene TRBJ2-2; D perhaps matches TRBD2 (6 bases). The CDR3 runs to 14 residues. Per the germline V gene, CDR1 is SNHLY and CDR2 is FYNNEI. Trimming pared 7 bases from V and 3 bases from J, leaving 12 bases between. Here the CDR3 reads CASKGLLHTGELFF. The CDR3 DNA follows: TGTGCCAGCAAGGGACTCTTACACACCGGGGAGCTGTTTTTT.

This clonotype was found many times. The V and J genes are TRBV7-9 and TRBJ1-1; D remains ambiguous. Germline V gene data show CDR1 as SEHNR and CDR2 as FQNEAQ (reference sequence). The CDR3 is 15 amino acids. The V gene lost 4 bases and the J gene lost 1 base, with 13 bases spanning the gap. This chain's CDR3 is CASSSAADPNTEAFF. The CDR3 region has the DNA TGTGCCAGCAGCTCCGCAGCGGACCCGAACACTGAAGCTTTCTTT.

This clonotype was seen at least ten times. The rearrangement links TRBV27 to TRBJ1-1, with unresolved D. The germline V gene encodes CDR1 MNHEY and CDR2 SMNVEV (reference sequence). V was cut by 5 bases and J by 3 bases, with 13 bases left in between. This CDR3 has 14 residues. This CDR3 reads CASSPRPTDTEAFF. The CDR3 nucleotides read TGTGCCAGCAGTCCCCGCCCCACTGACACTGAAGCTTTCTTT.

This clonotype appeared a few times. The V gene is TRBV7-9, the J gene TRBJ1-1; D possibly corresponds to TRBD1 (5 bases). The CDR3 contains 17 residues. V lost 1 base to trimming and J lost 2 bases, with 17 bases between them. Germline lookup yields CDR1 SEHNR and CDR2 FQNEAQ (reference sequence). The CDR3 DNA follows: TGTGCCAGCAGCTTAGTAGGGGAAGGCCCCTTAAACACTGAAGCTTTCTTT. This sequence encodes CASSLVGEGPLNTEAFF.

This clonotype was observed a handful of times. This chain connects TRBV5-1 to TRBJ2-7; D gene ambiguous. The germline V gene has CDR1 SGHRS and CDR2 YFSETQ. The CDR3 has 14 residues. Trimming cost V 2 bases and J 0 bases, with 9 bases left between them. For the CDR3, the DNA is TGCGCCAGCAGCTTTCAGGTCTCCTCCTACGAGCAGTACTTC. Its protein product is CASSFQVSSYEQYF.

About this clonotype: This may come from a read error, since a much larger clone is one base off. The chain has TRBV3-1 and TRBJ2-5, with D perhaps TRBD2 (5 bases). The CDR3 consists of 15 residues. The germline CDR1 and CDR2 sequences are LGHDT and YNNKEL (reference sequence). V gave up 2 bases and J gave up 2 bases, with 12 bases separating them. CDR3 in amino acids: CASSQHVASQETQYF. CDR3 in DNA: TGTGCCAGCAGCCAACACGTAGCGTCTCAAGAGACCCAGTACTTC.

The chain employs TRBV5-4 and TRBJ2-5; D possibly matches TRBD1 or TRBD2 (5 bases each). There are 15 residues in the CDR3. V dropped 0 bases and J dropped 5 bases, with 14 bases sitting between them. CDR1 is SGHNT and CDR2 is YYREEE in the germline V gene (reference sequence). CDR3 DNA: TGTGCCAGCAGCTTGGTTGGGGTTGGGGGTGAGACCCAGTACTTC. Its protein product is CASSLVGVGGETQYF.

This clonotype showed up just a few times. This chain links TRBV29-1 with TRBJ2-5; 8 nucleotides match TRBD2. Germline V gene lookup returns CDR1 SQVTM and CDR2 ANQGSEA. The CDR3 spans 12 residues. Trimming removed 5 bases from V and 5 bases from J; junction bases left unmatched: 4. As DNA, the CDR3 is TGCAGCGTTACAGCGGGAGCGGAGACCCAGTACTTC. As protein: CSVTAGAETQYF.

The table lists this clonotype with many counts. In DNA, the CDR3 is TGTGCCAGCAGTGACGGACAGGGTTTGGGTGGCTACACCTTC. It is translated as CASSDGQGLGGYTF. The chain uses TRBV2 and TRBJ1-2, with 8 bases aligning to TRBD1. The CDR3 runs to 14 residues. Germline V gives CDR1 SNHLY, CDR2 FYNNEI. J lost 7 bases, V lost 3 bases, and 7 bases had no gene match.

This clonotype was detected many times. The chain couples TRBV30 to TRBJ2-5; D is undetermined. The germline CDR1 and CDR2 sequences are GTSNPN and SVGIG (reference sequence). The V end was cut by 5 bases, the J end by 5 bases, with 12 bases between. This CDR3 region has 12 residues. The CDR3 nucleotides are TGTGCCTGGTCGCGAGGCCGGGAGACCCAGTACTTC. Amino acid sequence: CAWSRGRETQYF.

This clonotype appeared a few times. J is TRBJ2-1 and V is TRBV6-2 or TRBV6-3, with a weak D call TRBD2 (6 bases). Trimming stripped 6 bases from V and 9 bases from J, with 12 bases between. The CDR3 sequence is 12 residues long. The germline CDR1 and CDR2 sequences are MNHEY and SVGEGT. CDR3 in amino acids: CASSRGLTEQFF. CDR3 DNA sequence: TGTGCCAGCAGCCGGGGACTGACTGAGCAGTTCTTC.

This clonotype was counted many times. The chain has TRBV30 and TRBJ1-1; 9 bases fit TRBD1. The CDR3 spans 13 residues. With V trimmed by 0 bases and J by 10 bases, 6 bases remained unmatched. From germline, CDR1 is GTSNPN and CDR2 SVGIG (reference sequence). The CDR3 nucleotides read TGTGCCTGGAGTGTACAAGGGACAGGGTTAGCTTTCTTT. Translating it yields CAWSVQGTGLAFF.

In its sample, this clonotype was seen a few times. The chain links TRBV11-2 to TRBJ2-7, with D perhaps TRBD2 (5 bases). CDR1 and CDR2 (germline): SGHAT, FQNNGV. Trimming removed 5 bases at V and 3 bases at J, with 11 bases between. The CDR3 contains 13 residues. The CDR3 coding sequence is TGTGCCAGCAGCGGACTTTGGGACTACGAGCAGTACTTC. This codes for CASSGLWDYEQYF.

This clonotype was observed many times. This chain connects TRBV27 to TRBJ1-1; D uncertain. The CDR3 length is 13 residues. V gave up 0 bases and J gave up 1 base, with 3 bases separating them. Germline CDR1 and CDR2: MNHEY and SMNVEV (reference sequence). The CDR3 region has the DNA TGTGCCAGCAGTTTATCCAGGAACACTGAAGCTTTCTTT. Amino acid sequence: CASSLSRNTEAFF.

This clonotype showed up just a few times. The chain employs TRBV19 and TRBJ2-7; D might be TRBD1 or TRBD2, each matching 5 bases. CDR1 is LNHDA and CDR2 is SQIVND in the germline V gene (reference sequence). The length of the CDR3 is 15 residues. V gave up 6 bases and J gave up 3 bases, with 18 bases separating them. The CDR3 nucleotides are TGTGCCAGTAGAAGAGATGGGACCGTAGACTACGAGCAGTACTTC. Its translation: CASRRDGTVDYEQYF.

In regard to this clonotype: This may arise from a read error, as a much more abundant clone is one base away. V usage is TRBV7-2 and J usage is TRBJ2-3, with 7 bases identical to TRBD2. The CDR3 spans 15 residues. Germline-derived CDR1 and CDR2 are SGHTA and FQGNSA. CDR3 sequence: CASSPGAGSTDTQCF. The CDR3 nucleotides are TGTGCCAGCAGCCCAGGAGCGGGGAGCACAGATACGCAGTGTTTT. The whole variable domain, filled in from reference TRBV7-2 and TRBJ2-3, reads GAGVSQSPSNKVTEKGKDVELRCDPISGHTALYWYRQSLGQGLEFLIYFQGNSAPDKSGLPSDRFSAERTGGSVSTLTIQRTQQEDSAVYLCASSPGAGSTDTQCFGPGTRLTVL.

The CDR3 nucleotides read TGTGCCAGCAGTTACCTGGAAAAGGGCTCCTACGAGCAGTACTTC. Its translation: CASSYLEKGSYEQYF. The V gene is TRBV6-2 or TRBV6-3, the J gene TRBJ2-7; D is ambiguous. With 2 bases removed from V and 0 bases from J, the gap between germline ends came to 11 bases. CDR3 length equals 15 residues. Germline CDR1 reads MNHEY; CDR2 reads SVGEGT.